One and the same sample provided the 30 T cell receptor beta chains below, sequenced in a study of blood T cell repertoires in COVID-19. TCRdb keeps only in-frame clones here, not all; method: immunoSEQ multiplex PCR. This sample has around 97,000 clones, with 82% found just once. Material for sequencing was peripheral blood. The receptors originated from a man in his 70s with acute or convalescent COVID-19.

V is TRBV2 and J is TRBJ1-5; 8 positions match TRBD1. The V gene end was trimmed by 4 bases and the J gene end by 7 bases; junction bases not matched to a gene: 6. This CDR3 has 14 amino acids. Germline CDR1 reads SNHLY; CDR2 reads FYNNEI. The CDR3, as DNA: TGTGCCAGCAGTGCAGGGGGCGCGGGGCAGCCCCAGCATTTT. Translation: CASSAGGAGQPQHF.

The V gene is TRBV18, the J gene TRBJ2-7; 9 bases line up with TRBD1. The CDR3 loop spans 15 amino acids. Trimming took 3 bases from V and 6 from J; bases not matched to a gene: 9. Germline CDR1 KGHSH, CDR2 LQKENI. CDR3 protein: CASSPWDRASGEQYF. The CDR3 nucleotides read TGTGCCAGCTCACCGTGGGACAGGGCGTCGGGCGAGCAGTACTTC.

The chain uses TRBV7-6 and TRBJ2-3; TRBD2 matches 14 bases. V lost 3 bases, J lost 3 bases, and 5 bases stayed unmatched. The germline V gene encodes CDR1 SGHVS and CDR2 FNYEAQ. CDR3 size: 17 residues. The CDR3 DNA reads TGTGCCAGCAGCTTGGGACTAGCGGGGGCCAGGACAGATACGCAGTATTTT. Its translation: CASSLGLAGARTDTQYF.

The chain is built from TRBV10-1 and TRBJ2-1, with D tentatively TRBD1 (6 bases). The CDR3 loop spans 15 amino acids. Trimming took 1 base from V and 8 from J, leaving 15 bases between them. Germline lookup yields CDR1 WNHNN and CDR2 SYGVQD (reference sequence). For the CDR3, the DNA is TGCGCCAGCAGTGAGTTACCGGGACAAAGTGATGAGCAGTTCTTC. Encoded protein: CASSELPGQSDEQFF.

The chain is built from TRBV9 and TRBJ2-1; the D gene is possibly TRBD2 (5 bases). With 3 bases removed from V and 7 bases from J, the gap between germline ends came to 8 bases. Looked up from germline, CDR1 is SGDLS and CDR2 is YYNGEE. This CDR3 spans 12 amino acids. CDR3 coding DNA: TGTGCCAGCAGCGGTCTAGCTAATGAGCAGTTCTTC. It is translated as CASSGLANEQFF.

The chain recombines TRBV6-5 with TRBJ1-2; 8 bases align to TRBD1. The J segment lost 8 bases and the V segment lost 7 bases, leaving 9 bases of the junction unmatched. This CDR3 is 13 amino acids long. CDR1 is MNHEY and CDR2 is SVGAGI in the germline V gene. The CDR3 DNA is TGTGCCAGCACTCAGGGGGCAGGGTCGGGCTACACCTTC. Translation gives CASTQGAGSGYTF.

The chain carries TRBV30 and TRBJ2-1; 7 nucleotides match TRBD1. The length of the CDR3 is 15 residues. Germline trimming cut 4 bases from V and 7 bases from J; bases unmatched to any gene: 13. CDR1 is GTSNPN, CDR2 SVGIG, per germline (reference sequence). The CDR3 spells CAWIRVGQMGNEQFF. The CDR3 bases are TGTGCCTGGATTAGGGTGGGACAGATGGGAAATGAGCAGTTCTTC.

The chain carries TRBV19 and TRBJ2-1; D ambiguous. Trimming left V 3 bases short and J 7 bases short, with 16 bases between. The CDR3 loop spans 15 amino acids. Germline CDR1 reads LNHDA; CDR2 reads SQIVND (reference sequence). The CDR3 DNA reads TGTGCCAGTAGTATGCTTGAAGCCTCCCCGAATGAGCAGTTCTTC. Protein: CASSMLEASPNEQFF. The full variable domain, in which reference TRBV19 and TRBJ2-1 provide the parts outside the CDR3, is DGGITQSPKYLFRKEGQNVTLSCEQNLNHDAMYWYRQDPGQGLRLIYYSQIVNDFQKGDIAEGYSVSREKKESFPLTVTSAQKNPTAFYLCASSMLEASPNEQFFGPGTRLTVL.

This clone was counted a few times. This sequence joins TRBV6-5 and TRBJ2-7; 8 nucleotides line up with TRBD2. The CDR3 runs 15 residues. V lost 4 bases to trimming and J lost 2 bases; unmatched junction nucleotides: 7. Germline values: CDR1 MNHEY, CDR2 SVGAGI. The CDR3 DNA reads TGTGCCAGCAGTTTCTCCCGTAGCGGGGCCTACGAGCAGTACTTC. Its protein is CASSFSRSGAYEQYF.

The DNA of the CDR3 is TGTGCCACTGCCCGCGACAGGGGGCTACGCTACGAGCAGTACTTC. The encoded protein is CATARDRGLRYEQYF. This rearrangement joins TRBV15 to TRBJ2-7, with 10 nucleotides matching TRBD1. There are 15 residues in the CDR3. Germline loops: CDR1 LNHNV, CDR2 YYDKDF (reference sequence). After removal of 9 bases from V and 3 bases from J, the junction contained 11 bases not matched to a gene.

This clone was detected only once. Written as DNA, the CDR3 is TGCGCCAGCAGCCAAGATATCGCTAGCGGGTTCTCCTACGAGCAGTACTTC. Its protein product is CASSQDIASGFSYEQYF. The J gene is TRBJ2-7, the V gene TRBV4-3; 8 bases agree with TRBD2. Per germline, CDR1 LGHNA and CDR2 YSLEER. The CDR3 length is 17 residues. J was trimmed by 0 bases and V by 0 bases; bases with no gene match: 7.

This clone has a single count. The rearrangement joins TRBV20-1 to TRBJ1-1; TRBD1 matches at 7 bases. Germline V CDR1 and CDR2: DFQATT, SNEGSKA (reference sequence). The CDR3 spans 11 residues. The V and J ends lost 5 bases and 11 bases, in that order; junction bases with no gene match: 8. DNA of the CDR3: TGCAGTGCTTTCGACAGGGACGTTGCTTTCTTT. This codes for CSAFDRDVAFF.

The chain recombines TRBV7-9 with TRBJ2-1, with 16 bases lining up with TRBD2. The germline V gene has CDR1 SEHNR and CDR2 FQNEAQ (reference sequence). The CDR3 consists of 18 residues. Trimming cost V 2 bases and J 8 bases; bases outside gene matches: 9. The CDR3 loop is CASSLQGTSGRARHEQFF. The CDR3 bases are TGTGCCAGCAGCTTACAGGGGACTAGCGGGAGGGCAAGGCATGAGCAGTTCTTC. Looking up the rest from reference TRBV7-9 and TRBJ2-1 gives the full variable domain: DTGVSQNPRHKITKRGQNVTFRCDPISEHNRLYWYRQTLGQGPEFLTYFQNEAQLEKSRLLSDRFSAERPKGSFSTLEIQRTEQGDSAMYLCASSLQGTSGRARHEQFFGPGTRLTVL.

The chain links TRBV6-5 to TRBJ1-5, with D possibly TRBD1 on 5 matching bases. CDR1 and CDR2 (germline): MNHEY, SVGAGI. This CDR3 comprises 13 residues. The ends were cut back, 7 bases at V and 9 bases at J, with 16 bases in the middle. The CDR3 DNA sequence: TGTGCCAGCAAACGAATCGGGGGAGCGCCCCAGCATTTT. This translates into CASKRIGGAPQHF.

The rearrangement links TRBV5-4 to TRBJ1-2, with D hard to call. CDR1 is SGHNT, CDR2 YYREEE, per germline (reference sequence). The V gene lost 1 base and the J gene lost 1 base, with 8 bases spanning the gap. This CDR3 comprises 14 residues. The CDR3 here is CASSLSGFNYGYTF. The CDR3 DNA reads TGTGCCAGCAGCTTGTCAGGTTTTAACTATGGCTACACCTTC.

The chain is built from TRBV6-5 and TRBJ2-7; a possible D gene is TRBD1 (5 bases). Deletions cut 6 bases from V and 0 bases from J, with 15 bases between. The CDR3 runs to 15 residues. Germline assignment: CDR1 MNHEY and CDR2 SVGAGI. As DNA, the CDR3 is TGTGCCAGCAGATTCCAGGGCCCTAGCTCCTACGAGCAGTACTTC. It encodes CASRFQGPSSYEQYF.

This sequence joins TRBV9 and TRBJ1-2; 7 bases map to TRBD1. The CDR3 length is 17 residues. Trimming cost V 3 bases and J 4 bases; bases outside gene matches: 15. CDR1 SGDLS and CDR2 YYNGEE come from the germline V gene. CDR3 residues: CASSASRQGSNPYGYTF. The CDR3 nucleotides are TGTGCCAGCAGCGCCTCCAGACAGGGTTCAAATCCCTATGGCTACACCTTC.

The chain employs TRBV14 and TRBJ1-4; D is possibly TRBD1 (5 bases). CDR1 and CDR2 from the germline V gene are SGHDN and FVKESK. Trimming shortened V by 3 bases and J by 8 bases, and 22 bases separated the two germline ends. The CDR3 is 17 amino acids. The CDR3 DNA reads TGTGCCAGCAGCCAGGCTCTCTTTGGGGGGATTCACGAAAAACTGTTTTTT. Translation: CASSQALFGGIHEKLFF.

The chain couples TRBV10-1 to TRBJ2-5, with no clear D. Germline loops: CDR1 WNHNN, CDR2 SYGVQD (reference sequence). The CDR3 is 13 residues long. Trimming took 3 bases from V and 9 from J, leaving 14 bases between them. The CDR3 sequence: CASSDNPRLAQYF. DNA of the CDR3: TGCGCCAGCAGTGACAATCCACGGTTGGCCCAGTACTTC.

This rearrangement joins TRBV5-6 to TRBJ1-6; TRBD1 matches at 9 bases. Germline V lookup: CDR1 SGHDT, CDR2 YYEEEE. CDR3 size: 15 residues. Trimming cost V 6 bases and J 8 bases; bases outside gene matches: 9. CDR3 sequence: CASTRRGQGHSPLHF. The CDR3 DNA is TGTGCCAGCACTAGGCGGGGACAGGGTCATTCACCCCTCCACTTT.

The chain recombines TRBV11-1 with TRBJ2-3; 8 nucleotides align to TRBD1. The CDR3 is made up of 15 amino acids. Looked up from germline, CDR1 is SGHAT and CDR2 is FQDESV (reference sequence). V gave up 2 bases and J gave up 1 base; unmatched junction bases: 2. CDR3 in amino acids: CASSLQGQGTDTQYF. CDR3 sequence (DNA): TGTGCCAGCAGCTTACAGGGACAGGGCACAGATACGCAGTATTTT.

The chain recombines TRBV4-2 with TRBJ1-3; tentative D call: TRBD1 (5 bases). The germline gives CDR1 LGHNA, CDR2 YNFKEQ. V was cut by 0 bases and J by 0 bases, with 15 bases left in between. This CDR3 comprises 18 residues. Here the CDR3 DNA reads TGTGCCAGCAGCCAAGAATCGGGCAGGGCTAGCTCTGGAAACACCATATATTTT. It is translated as CASSQESGRASSGNTIYF.

V usage is TRBV6-6 and J usage is TRBJ2-5; the match to TRBD1 covers 7 bases. CDR3 length equals 15 residues. Germline assignment: CDR1 MNHNY and CDR2 SVGAGI (reference sequence). V shed 4 bases and J 9 bases; nucleotides not matched to a gene: 14. CDR3 sequence (DNA): TGTGCCAGCAGTTTTGAGGGGGCTATCGGGTCGGCCCAGTACTTC. It codes for CASSFEGAIGSAQYF.

The CDR3 coding sequence is TGTGCCACCAGTGTCCTCGGGGGCACTGAAGCTTTCTTT. Translating gives CATSVLGGTEAFF. The V and J genes are TRBV24-1 and TRBJ1-1, with D perhaps TRBD1 (5 bases). The CDR3 sequence is 13 residues long. Trimming cost V 5 bases and J 4 bases, with 10 bases left between them. Germline CDR1 and CDR2: KGHDR and SFDVKD.

With respect to this clone: Other DNA sequences in this sample translate to the same CDR3. The V call is TRBV5-4, the J call TRBJ2-7, with TRBD1 matching over 8 bases. Germline CDR1 reads SGHNT; CDR2 reads YYREEE (reference sequence). The CDR3 is 13 residues long. The J segment lost 2 bases and the V segment lost 2 bases, leaving 0 bases of the junction unmatched. CDR3 residues: CASSLQGAYEQYF. DNA for the CDR3: TGTGCCAGCAGCTTACAGGGGGCCTACGAGCAGTACTTC.

V is TRBV5-1 and J is TRBJ2-2, with TRBD1 as a possible D gene (6 bases). The CDR3 has 15 residues. V was shortened by 2 bases and J by 7 bases, with 15 bases between the two germline ends. Germline V gene sequence: CDR1 SGHRS, CDR2 YFSETQ. Here the CDR3 reads CASSFGETGRGELFF. DNA for the CDR3: TGCGCCAGCAGCTTTGGGGAGACAGGACGCGGGGAGCTGTTTTTT.

In its sample, this clone was seen a few times. Other DNA sequences in the sample encode the same CDR3. The chain is built from TRBV3-1 (or the pseudogene TRBV3-2) and TRBJ1-6; TRBD1 matches at 7 bases. Germline V gene lookup returns CDR1 LGHDT and CDR2 YNNKEL (reference sequence). V lost 3 bases to trimming and J lost 7 bases; unmatched junction nucleotides: 3. This CDR3 is built from 14 residues. The CDR3 DNA reads as TGTGCCAGCAGCCAGGGGACAGTAAATTCACCCCTCCACTTT. This encodes CASSQGTVNSPLHF.

V and J are TRBV25-1 and TRBJ1-1; maybe TRBD1 (6 bases). Per germline, CDR1 MGHDK and CDR2 SYGVNS. CDR3 length: 14 residues. V gave up 4 bases and J gave up 0 bases, with 9 bases separating them. CDR3 nucleotide sequence: TGTGCCAGCAGTGGGTGGACAGTGAACACTGAAGCTTTCTTT. This encodes CASSGWTVNTEAFF.

This chain links TRBV7-8 with TRBJ2-7; 9 nucleotides match TRBD2. The CDR3 consists of 17 residues. V dropped 1 base and J dropped 5; count of bases not matched to a gene: 12. Germline V lookup: CDR1 SGHVS, CDR2 FQNEAQ. CDR3 DNA: TGTGCCAGCAGCTTAGTTGTTAGCGGGAGTGCCCTCCACGAGCAGTACTTC. Translation gives CASSLVVSGSALHEQYF.

This CDR3 reads CASSRGLYGYTF. Here the CDR3 DNA reads TGTGCCAGCAGTAGGGGCCTCTATGGCTACACCTTC. The rearrangement joins TRBV28 to TRBJ1-2, with a possible D match to TRBD1 (5 bases). The CDR3 contains 12 residues. Trimming took off 5 bases at V and 4 bases at J, with 8 bases between the two ends. Germline V gene sequence: CDR1 MDHEN, CDR2 SYDVKM.